These T cell receptor beta chains were read from a single sample in a study of control samples from healthy donors and cancer patients. Only in-frame clones appear in the TCRdb table, and some are missing; sequencing was by immunoSEQ multiplex PCR. This table holds about 86,000 clones, approximately 95% found once. Material for sequencing was blood. All receptors come from a woman aged 25 to 45 in good health. Each CDR3 is given with its conserved first and last residue. D genes are given only for firm matches. A clone size is listed for some rows: how often the clone was seen (once, few, many), or a class if it is expanded.

>TRBD1|NA|TRBJ2-1|TRBV5-8
CASSPDRGRLDEQFF
TGTGCCAGCAGCCCCGACAGGGGGAGGCTCGATGAGCAGTTCTTC
>NA|NA|TRBJ1-5|TRBV10-3
CAISMQRDGNQPQHF
TGTGCCATCAGTATGCAAAGGGACGGGAATCAGCCCCAGCATTTT
>TRBD1|NA|TRBJ2-5|TRBV24-1
CATSDSGQGAVKTQYF
TGTGCCACCAGTGATTCGGGACAGGGGGCCGTAAAGACCCAGTACTTC
>NA|NA|TRBJ1-1|TRBV5-1
CASSTDTGSEAFF
TGCGCCAGCAGCACAGATACAGGGTCTGAAGCTTTCTTT
>NA|NA|TRBJ1-4|TRBV2
CASRGQNEKLFF
TGTGCCAGCAGGGGCCAGAATGAAAAACTGTTTTTT
>NA|NA|TRBJ1-4|TRBV5-5
CASSTDGKREKLFF
TGTGCCAGCAGTACGGACGGAAAAAGAGAAAAACTGTTTTTT
>NA|few|TRBJ2-7|TRBV7-8
CASSLGAGFSYEQYF
TGTGCCAGCAGCTTAGGGGCAGGCTTCTCCTACGAGCAGTACTTC
>TRBD2|NA|TRBJ2-1|TRBV3-1/TRBV3-2
CASRGNWTSWGEQFF
TGTGCCAGCAGGGGAAACTGGACTAGCTGGGGTGAGCAGTTCTTC
>NA|once|TRBJ2-1|TRBV7-9
CASSLEAMGNEQFF
TGTGCCAGCAGCTTAGAGGCGATGGGCAATGAGCAGTTCTTC
>NA|NA|TRBJ1-4|TRBV4-2
CASCSPTNEKLFF
TGTGCCAGCTGTTCCCCAACTAATGAAAAACTGTTTTTT
>TRBD1|NA|TRBJ1-1|TRBV10-3
CAISESERGQGIVRYDTEAFF
TGTGCCATCAGTGAGTCAGAAAGAGGACAGGGGATAGTTCGATATGACACTGAAGCTTTCTTT
>NA|NA|TRBJ1-4|TRBV23-1
CASSQSSTHNEKLFF
TGCGCCAGCAGTCAATCTTCGACGCACAATGAAAAACTGTTTTTT
>NA|NA|TRBJ1-5|TRBV27
CASSPISSRVNQPQHF
TGTGCCAGCAGTCCCATATCCAGCAGGGTTAACCAGCCCCAGCATTTT
>NA|NA|TRBJ1-3|TRBV7-6
CASSTAGAVENTIYF
TGTGCCAGCAGTACAGCCGGGGCCGTGGAAAACACCATATATTTT
>NA|few|TRBJ1-6|TRBV30
CAWSVGGTYNSPLHF
TGTGCCTGGAGTGTCGGGGGTACCTATAATTCACCCCTCCACTTT
>NA|NA|TRBJ1-1|TRBV4-1
CASSQETGLSTEAFF
TGCGCCAGCAGCCAAGAAACAGGGCTGTCCACTGAAGCTTTCTTT
>NA|NA|TRBJ2-1|TRBV7-6
CASSSLQPLDEQFF
TGTGCCAGCAGCTCATTACAACCCTTGGATGAGCAGTTCTTC
>NA|NA|TRBJ1-1|TRBV6-1
CASSEAALNTEAFF
TGTGCCAGCAGTGAAGCAGCGTTAAACACTGAAGCTTTCTTT
>NA|NA|TRBJ2-1|TRBV7-3
CASSLTSYNEQFF
TGTGCCAGCAGCTTGACGAGTTACAATGAGCAGTTCTTC
>TRBD2|NA|TRBJ2-3|TRBV5-4
CASSLGASGSTDTQYF
TGTGCCAGCAGCTTGGGTGCTAGCGGTAGCACAGATACGCAGTATTTT
>NA|NA|TRBJ2-2|TRBV15
CATSREGDSGVGELFF
TGTGCCACCAGCAGAGAGGGAGACAGTGGGGTCGGGGAGCTGTTTTTT
>TRBD1|once|TRBJ1-5|TRBV19
CASSLGQGNQPQHF
TGTGCCAGTAGTCTAGGACAGGGCAATCAGCCCCAGCATTTT
>TRBD1|NA|TRBJ1-3|TRBV5-8
CASSLGDSGWTARGNTIYF
TGTGCCAGCAGCTTGGGGGACAGCGGGTGGACAGCTAGAGGAAACACCATATATTTT
>NA|NA|TRBJ2-2|TRBV3-1/TRBV3-2
CASSLNTGELFF
TGTGCCAGCAGCCTCAATACCGGGGAGCTGTTTTTT
>NA|once|TRBJ2-6|TRBV28
CASCLGATTGANVLTF
TGTGCCAGCTGTTTAGGGGCGACGACTGGGGCCAACGTCCTGACTTTC
>NA|NA|TRBJ1-1|TRBV6-1
CASSDGWNTEAFF
TGTGCCAGCAGTGATGGTTGGAACACTGAAGCTTTCTTT
>NA|once|TRBJ2-5|TRBV19
CASSISSGDGEETQYF
TGTGCCAGTAGTATTTCCTCCGGCGATGGCGAAGAGACCCAGTACTTC
>NA|NA|TRBJ1-2|TRBV6-5
CASSYSEGRDGYTF
TGTGCCAGCAGTTACTCGGAAGGGAGGGACGGCTACACCTTC
>NA|NA|TRBJ2-5|TRBV3-1/TRBV3-2
CASSQGTGGLRTQYF
TGTGCCAGCAGCCAAGGCACGGGGGGCTTGAGGACCCAGTACTTC
>NA|NA|TRBJ2-2|TRBV19
CASSPANTGELFF
TGTGCCAGTAGTCCAGCCAACACCGGGGAGCTGTTTTTT
>NA|NA|TRBJ2-1|TRBV11-2
CASSLAGASVNEQFF
TGTGCCAGCAGCTTAGCGGGGGCTAGTGTCAATGAGCAGTTCTTC
>NA|NA|TRBJ1-6|TRBV30
CAWSSQAQNSPLHF
TGTGCCTGGAGTAGCCAGGCCCAAAATTCACCCCTCCACTTT
>TRBD1|NA|TRBJ2-5|TRBV6-5
CASRGQGVQETQYF
TGTGCCAGCAGAGGACAGGGGGTCCAAGAGACCCAGTACTTC
>TRBD2|NA|TRBJ2-7|TRBV6-5
CASSGGTPYEQYF
TGTGCCAGCAGCGGGGGGACTCCCTACGAGCAGTACTTC
>NA|NA|TRBJ1-4|TRBV11-2
CASSLGPPRATNEKLFF
TGTGCCAGCAGCTTAGGCCCCCCCCGGGCAACTAATGAAAAACTGTTTTTT
>NA|once|TRBJ2-2|TRBV27
CASSLVGGMGTGELFF
TGTGCCAGCAGTTTGGTGGGCGGGATGGGCACCGGGGAGCTGTTTTTT
>TRBD1|NA|TRBJ1-1|TRBV27
CASSLSRAGGTEAFF
TGTGCCAGCAGTTTATCGAGGGCAGGGGGCACTGAAGCTTTCTTT
>NA|NA|TRBJ1-1|TRBV14
CASSHRGYDTEAFF
TGTGCCAGCAGCCATCGGGGATATGACACTGAAGCTTTCTTT
>NA|NA|TRBJ1-2|TRBV19
CASSIRGGHGYGYTF
TGTGCCAGTAGTATCCGGGGGGGCCATGGCTATGGCTACACCTTC
>NA|NA|TRBJ2-1|TRBV27
CASRGGGLNEQFF
TGTGCCAGCAGAGGGGGAGGGCTGAATGAGCAGTTCTTC
>NA|once|TRBJ1-4|TRBV5-4
CASSRYRDNEKLFF
TGTGCCAGCAGCCGATACAGGGACAATGAAAAACTGTTTTTT
>NA|once|TRBJ2-3|TRBV6-5
CASSWSRAGPQYF
TGTGCCAGCAGCTGGAGCAGGGCGGGCCCTCAGTATTTT
>TRBD1|NA|TRBJ1-5|TRBV5-1
CASSKGQGSYSNQPQHF
TGCGCCAGCAGCAAGGGACAGGGCTCATATAGCAATCAGCCCCAGCATTTT
>NA|NA|TRBJ1-2|TRBV2
CASSGGEIVGYTF
TGTGCCAGCAGTGGGGGAGAAATTGTGGGCTACACCTTC
>NA|NA|TRBJ1-1|TRBV5-1
CASSLAGGPYTEAFF
TGCGCCAGCAGCTTGGCTGGGGGGCCGTACACTGAAGCTTTCTTT
>NA|NA|TRBJ1-5|TRBV6-6
CASRLPGTRQNQPQHF
TGTGCCAGCAGATTACCCGGGACACGCCAAAATCAGCCCCAGCATTTT
>NA|NA|TRBJ1-2|TRBV25-1
CASRPSGGRPDGYTF
TGTGCCAGCAGGCCCTCCGGGGGGCGCCCGGATGGCTACACCTTC
>NA|few|TRBJ2-2|TRBV4-1
CASSRSGAGELFF
TGCGCCAGCAGCCGGTCGGGGGCCGGGGAGCTGTTTTTT
>NA|NA|TRBJ2-2|TRBV5-1
CASSPRTETGELFF
TGCGCCAGCAGCCCGAGGACAGAAACCGGGGAGCTGTTTTTT
>TRBD1|NA|TRBJ2-7|TRBV27
CASSTRDRGRSYEQYF
TGTGCCAGCAGTACCAGGGACAGGGGGCGTTCCTACGAGCAGTACTTC
>NA|once|TRBJ2-4|TRBV6-5
CASSPGQLLDIQYF
TGTGCCAGCTCACCCGGACAGCTACTGGACATTCAGTACTTC
>NA|NA|TRBJ2-6|TRBV4-1
CASSQKTGTGANVLTF
TGCGCCAGCAGCCAAAAAACAGGGACCGGGGCCAACGTCCTGACTTTC
>NA|NA|TRBJ1-3|TRBV4-1
CASSHPPAKARNTIYF
TGCGCCAGCAGCCATCCCCCGGCCAAAGCCAGAAACACCATATATTTT
>NA|once|TRBJ1-6|TRBV10-3
CAISAEAPGNSPLHF
TGTGCCATCAGTGCCGAGGCCCCAGGGAATTCACCCCTCCACTTT
>NA|NA|TRBJ1-4|TRBV6-5
CASSYSIVAEKLFF
TGTGCCAGCAGTTACTCGATCGTAGCCGAAAAACTGTTTTTT
>NA|NA|TRBJ1-2|TRBV6-5
CASSPQQGANYGYTF
TGTGCCAGCAGTCCCCAACAGGGAGCTAACTATGGCTACACCTTC
>NA|NA|TRBJ1-6|TRBV7-9
CASSPPGQHNSPLHF
TGTGCCAGCAGCCCACCAGGACAGCATAATTCACCCCTCCACTTT